Below are 27 T cell receptor beta chains sequenced from a single sample in a study of T cell changes during pregnancy in multiple sclerosis (dated by TCRdb to the late 2010s). Library preparation was by the immunoSEQ multiplex PCR assay. TCRdb provides this immuneACCESS table in a form limited to in-frame rearrangements. Some clones are lacking; in checked studies, under half of them reflect an unresolved V gene, and why the rest are absent is not known. The sample data list tens of thousands of clones, and 80% to 90% of these were observed just once. Jointly, the top ten make up roughly 0.5% of the sample. This specimen was CD4+ T cells from peripheral blood mononuclear cells, taken in the first trimester of pregnancy. These receptors came from a female donor with multiple sclerosis, enrolled in a pregnancy study.

The J gene is TRBJ2-2, the V gene TRBV5-1, with TRBD2 identical over 10 bases. This CDR3 has 17 amino acids. Germline V CDR1 and CDR2: SGHRS, YFSETQ. V trimming: 2 bases; J trimming: 9 bases; junction bases outside the gene matches: 13. Written as DNA, the CDR3 is TGCGCCAGCAGCTTTGTACTAGCGGGGCCCGCCGGCAGGGAGCTGTTTTTT. It yields the protein CASSFVLAGPAGRELFF.

The chain has TRBV5-1 and TRBJ2-7, with a tentative D call TRBD1 (5 bases). CDR3 length: 13 residues. Germline CDR1 SGHRS, CDR2 YFSETQ. Between the trimmed V and J ends, which lost 0 bases and 4 bases, there was a span of 8 bases. CDR3 residues: CASSLAAGYEQYF. DNA of the CDR3: TGCGCCAGCAGCTTGGCGGCAGGGTACGAGCAGTACTTC.

This rearrangement joins TRBV10-2 to TRBJ2-1; 12 bases align to TRBD2. Trimming cost V 10 bases and J 8 bases; bases outside gene matches: 9. The CDR3 runs 14 residues. From germline, CDR1 is WSHSY and CDR2 SAAADI. The CDR3 nucleotides are TGCGCCACCAGGACTAGCGGGAAAGTTGATGAGCAGTTCTTC. It specifies CATRTSGKVDEQFF.

This chain links TRBV6-1 with TRBJ1-2; no reliable D call. The V end lost 5 bases, the J end lost 8 bases, and 18 bases lay between the germline ends. The germline V gene has CDR1 MNHNS and CDR2 SASEGT. The CDR3 has 14 amino acids. The CDR3 loop reads CASSPSSITQGYTF. The DNA for the CDR3 is TGTGCCAGCAGTCCGTCTAGTATTACTCAGGGCTACACCTTC.

The chain combines TRBV7-9 with TRBJ1-3, with TRBD1 identical over 7 bases. Trimming at V came to 3 bases and at J to 4 bases, leaving 6 bases not matched to a gene. This CDR3 spans 15 amino acids. Germline V CDR1 and CDR2: SEHNR, FQNEAQ (reference sequence). Written as DNA, the CDR3 is TGTGCCAGCAGCTTGCAACAGGGGACAGGAAACACCATATATTTT. Translation: CASSLQQGTGNTIYF. Combining the CDR3 with reference TRBV7-9 and TRBJ1-3 gives the whole variable domain DTGVSQNPRHKITKRGQNVTFRCDPISEHNRLYWYRQTLGQGPEFLTYFQNEAQLEKSRLLSDRFSAERPKGSFSTLEIQRTEQGDSAMYLCASSLQQGTGNTIYFGEGSWLTVV.

The V gene is TRBV5-1, the J gene TRBJ1-1, with TRBD1 as a possible D gene (6 bases). With 7 bases removed from V and 1 base from J, the gap between germline ends came to 14 bases. The CDR3 is made up of 14 amino acids. CDR1 and CDR2 (germline): SGHRS, YFSETQ. Written as DNA, the CDR3 is TGCGCCAGCCGGGACACCGTTTCGAACACTGAAGCTTTCTTT. Encoded protein: CASRDTVSNTEAFF. The entire variable domain, with the rest obtained from reference TRBV5-1 and TRBJ1-1, is as follows: KAGVTQTPRYLIKTRGQQVTLSCSPISGHRSVSWYQQTPGQGLQFLFEYFSETQRNKGNFPGRFSGRQFSNSRSEMNVSTLELGDSALYLCASRDTVSNTEAFFGQGTRLTVV.

The J gene is TRBJ2-2, the V gene TRBV7-3, with a possible D match to TRBD1 (5 bases). Trimming took 2 bases from V and 2 from J, leaving 6 bases between them. Germline CDR1 and CDR2: SGHTA and FQGTGA. The CDR3 runs 14 residues. The CDR3 region has the DNA TGTGCCAGCAGCTTAGACAGCAACACCGGGGAGCTGTTTTTT. This gives the protein CASSLDSNTGELFF.

This clone has just a few counts. The genes are TRBV6-5 and TRBJ1-1; D is undetermined. Trimming cost V 7 bases and J 4 bases, with 10 bases left between them. Germline values: CDR1 MNHEY, CDR2 SVGAGI. This CDR3 contains 12 residues. CDR3 residues: CASTTAGTEAFF. The CDR3 nucleotides are TGTGCCAGCACCACCGCGGGCACTGAAGCTTTCTTT.

The rearrangement uses TRBV5-1 and TRBJ2-2, with 8 bases aligning to TRBD1. The CDR3 sequence is 16 residues long. With V trimmed by 4 bases and J by 4 bases, 9 bases remained unmatched. From germline, CDR1 is SGHRS and CDR2 YFSETQ. The CDR3 DNA reads as TGCGCCAGCAGCGCGATGGGACAGGTGGGCACCGGGGAGCTGTTTTTT. Protein sequence: CASSAMGQVGTGELFF.

CDR3 sequence reads: CASSLDRDHGYTF. The CDR3 DNA is TGCGCCAGCAGCTTAGACAGGGATCATGGCTACACCTTC. This sequence joins TRBV5-1 and TRBJ1-2, with 7 bases matching TRBD1. V lost 2 bases, J lost 6 bases, and 4 bases stayed unmatched. The CDR3 loop spans 13 amino acids. CDR1 and CDR2 (germline): SGHRS, YFSETQ.

This clone has just a few counts. The chain combines TRBV6-6 with TRBJ1-1; 7 bases are a match to TRBD1. The CDR3 consists of 12 residues. Germline lookup yields CDR1 MNHNY and CDR2 SVGAGI (reference sequence). J was trimmed by 11 bases and V by 6 bases; bases with no gene match: 9. The CDR3 DNA follows: TGTGCCAGCAGCGAAGTACAGGGGATGGCTTTCTTT. It specifies CASSEVQGMAFF.

The chain carries TRBV5-1 and TRBJ1-6; no definite D call. The V gene lost 4 bases and the J gene lost 7 bases, with 15 bases spanning the gap. The CDR3 length is 15 residues. The germline CDR1 and CDR2 sequences are SGHRS and YFSETQ. The CDR3 spells CASSTEPTRNSPLHF. For the CDR3, the DNA is TGCGCCAGCAGCACCGAACCGACAAGGAATTCACCCCTCCACTTT. Using reference TRBV5-1 and TRBJ1-6 for the parts outside the CDR3, the full variable domain is KAGVTQTPRYLIKTRGQQVTLSCSPISGHRSVSWYQQTPGQGLQFLFEYFSETQRNKGNFPGRFSGRQFSNSRSEMNVSTLELGDSALYLCASSTEPTRNSPLHFGNGTRLTVT.

The genes are TRBV27 and TRBJ1-2, with D hard to call. The V end was cut by 6 bases, the J end by 2 bases, with 13 bases between. Germline lookup yields CDR1 MNHEY and CDR2 SMNVEV (reference sequence). The CDR3 is 14 amino acids. This CDR3 is CASRAGTINYGYTF. CDR3 sequence (DNA): TGTGCCAGCAGGGCGGGTACGATCAACTATGGCTACACCTTC.

The V call is TRBV2, the J call TRBJ1-5; D possibly corresponds to TRBD1 (5 bases). The CDR3 length is 15 residues. Trimming removed 10 bases at V and 7 bases at J, with 23 bases between. Germline assignment: CDR1 SNHLY and CDR2 FYNNEI. CDR3 protein: CATSFWGDKGQPQHF. In DNA form, the CDR3 reads TGTGCCACCTCCTTCTGGGGGGATAAGGGACAGCCCCAGCATTTT.

The J gene is TRBJ1-2, the V gene TRBV5-1; TRBD1 matches at 10 bases. Trimming removed 4 bases from V and 13 bases from J; junction bases left unmatched: 10. CDR3 size: 13 residues. Germline V lookup: CDR1 SGHRS, CDR2 YFSETQ. CDR3 in amino acids: CASSTGTGVGSTF. The CDR3 coding sequence is TGCGCCAGCAGCACCGGGACAGGGGTTGGGAGCACCTTC.

The chain combines TRBV9 with TRBJ1-1; D is unresolved. V dropped 4 bases and J dropped 3 bases, with 13 bases sitting between them. CDR1 is SGDLS, CDR2 YYNGEE, per germline. The CDR3 sequence is 14 residues long. For the CDR3, the DNA is TGTGCCAGCAGCCCAACCTCTCGAGACACTGAAGCTTTCTTT. Its translation is CASSPTSRDTEAFF.

The chain has TRBV2 and TRBJ2-7, with 10 nucleotides matching TRBD1. The CDR3 covers 13 residues. In germline, CDR1 is SNHLY, CDR2 FYNNEI. V shed 5 bases, J shed 5 bases, and the junction held 3 bases outside the gene matches. The CDR3 region is CASSPGQGNEQYF. The DNA for the CDR3 is TGTGCCAGCAGTCCGGGACAGGGGAACGAGCAGTACTTC.

V gene TRBV30 combines with J gene TRBJ1-1, with D uncertain. Germline V gene lookup returns CDR1 GTSNPN and CDR2 SVGIG (reference sequence). V lost 3 bases to trimming and J lost 1 base, with 9 bases between them. The CDR3 consists of 13 residues. The CDR3 coding sequence is TGTGCCTGGAGGTCTACTCCGAACACTGAAGCTTTCTTT. It yields the protein CAWRSTPNTEAFF. The full variable domain, completed using reference TRBV30 and TRBJ1-1, is SQTIHQWPATLVQPVGSPLSLECTVEGTSNPNLYWYRQAAGRGLQLLFYSVGIGQISSEVPQNLSASRPQDRQFILSSKKLLLSDSGFYLCAWRSTPNTEAFFGQGTRLTVV.

V is TRBV5-1 and J is TRBJ1-3; D may be TRBD1 (6 bases). Germline V lookup: CDR1 SGHRS, CDR2 YFSETQ. V dropped 0 bases and J dropped 3 bases, with 16 bases sitting between them. The CDR3 has 17 amino acids. In nucleotides, the CDR3 is TGCGCCAGCAGCTTGGTGACAGGTCCTAGCTTTGGAAACACCATATATTTT. It yields the protein CASSLVTGPSFGNTIYF. Supplemented by reference TRBV5-1 and TRBJ1-3, the full variable domain reads KAGVTQTPRYLIKTRGQQVTLSCSPISGHRSVSWYQQTPGQGLQFLFEYFSETQRNKGNFPGRFSGRQFSNSRSEMNVSTLELGDSALYLCASSLVTGPSFGNTIYFGEGSWLTVV.

The genes are TRBV19 and TRBJ2-2; D is possibly TRBD2 (6 bases). CDR3 length equals 12 residues. Per germline, CDR1 LNHDA and CDR2 SQIVND (reference sequence). Trimming removed 11 bases at V and 6 bases at J, with 13 bases between. The CDR3 region has the DNA TGTGCCGGGTCCACGGGAGCCGGGGAGCTGTTTTTT. Its protein is CAGSTGAGELFF. The full variable domain, with the rest looked up from reference TRBV19 and TRBJ2-2, is DGGITQSPKYLFRKEGQNVTLSCEQNLNHDAMYWYRQDPGQGLRLIYYSQIVNDFQKGDIAEGYSVSREKKESFPLTVTSAQKNPTAFYLCAGSTGAGELFFGEGSRLTVL.

The gene calls are TRBV19 and TRBJ1-1; 9 bases align to TRBD1. V lost 4 bases, J lost 5 bases, and 5 bases stayed unmatched. Germline CDR1 reads LNHDA; CDR2 reads SQIVND (reference sequence). This CDR3 comprises 14 residues. The CDR3 loop is CASSTGQGTTEAFF. The CDR3 bases are TGTGCCAGTAGTACAGGACAGGGGACTACTGAAGCTTTCTTT.

The table lists this clone with a few counts. The chain combines TRBV7-2 with TRBJ1-6, with D uncertain. The CDR3 totals 15 residues. The germline V gene encodes CDR1 SGHTA and CDR2 FQGNSA. V lost 6 bases, J lost 6 bases, and 15 bases lay in between. CDR3 sequence: CASRWAGGGNSPLHF. In DNA form, the CDR3 reads TGTGCCAGCAGGTGGGCTGGTGGTGGTAATTCACCCCTCCACTTT.

The V call is TRBV5-6, the J call TRBJ2-3; 9 bases align to TRBD1. Germline V lookup: CDR1 SGHDT, CDR2 YYEEEE. The CDR3 is 15 amino acids. J was trimmed by 4 bases and V by 2 bases; bases with no gene match: 5. CDR3 coding DNA: TGTGCCAGCAGCTTTGGGGACAGGGTATCAGATACGCAGTATTTT. This gives the protein CASSFGDRVSDTQYF. Combining the CDR3 with reference TRBV5-6 and TRBJ2-3 gives the whole variable domain DAGVTQSPTHLIKTRGQQVTLRCSPKSGHDTVSWYQQALGQGPQFIFQYYEEEERQRGNFPDRFSGHQFPNYSSELNVNALLLGDSALYLCASSFGDRVSDTQYFGPGTRLTVL.

The chain carries TRBV2 and TRBJ1-1, with D hard to call. Germline CDR1 and CDR2: SNHLY and FYNNEI. This CDR3 is 15 amino acids long. V dropped 2 bases and J dropped 3 bases, with 13 bases sitting between them. Here the CDR3 DNA reads TGTGCCAGCAGTGAAAACGAGGTAGCGGACACTGAAGCTTTCTTT. Its translation is CASSENEVADTEAFF.

The rearrangement uses TRBV9 and TRBJ2-3, with 15 positions matching TRBD2. Germline lookup yields CDR1 SGDLS and CDR2 YYNGEE. There are 18 residues in the CDR3. After removal of 4 bases from V and 0 bases from J, the junction contained 6 bases not matched to a gene. CDR3 sequence: CASSKGLAGGSSTDTQYF. Written as DNA, the CDR3 is TGTGCCAGCAGCAAGGGACTAGCGGGGGGTTCTAGCACAGATACGCAGTATTTT.

The CDR3 DNA sequence: TGTGCCAGTAGACCTACTAGACTAGCGGCCTCCTACGAGCAGTACTTC. It yields the protein CASRPTRLAASYEQYF. The gene calls are TRBV19 and TRBJ2-7, with 9 bases fitting TRBD2. The CDR3 consists of 16 residues. J gave up 0 bases and V 6 bases, and 9 bases lay outside the gene matches. CDR1 and CDR2 (germline): LNHDA, SQIVND (reference sequence).

This chain links TRBV6-5 with TRBJ1-3; 7 nucleotides line up with TRBD1. Trimming removed 5 bases from V and 3 bases from J; junction bases left unmatched: 4. The CDR3 is 14 residues long. Germline-derived CDR1 and CDR2 are MNHEY and SVGAGI. DNA for the CDR3: TGTGCCAGCAGTCCTACAGGGGTTGGAAACACCATATATTTT. Protein: CASSPTGVGNTIYF.